The 8 T cell receptor beta chains in this list originate from one sample, sequenced in a study of shared clonotypes between healthy human individuals. Clones were sequenced by immunoSEQ multiplex PCR, and TCRdb holds only the in-frame ones, with some missing. The sample has 1,100,000 or so clones; around 82% are singletons. Sequenced: memory CD4+ T cells from PBMCs. Subset indicated: CD45RA-negative fraction. The receptors originated from a man younger than 35 in good health. Some clones in this sample may be carry-over from other donors' samples.

The chain carries TRBV2 and TRBJ1-5; 9 bases line up with TRBD1. J was trimmed by 0 bases and V by 6 bases; bases with no gene match: 6. The length of the CDR3 is 16 residues. The germline V gene encodes CDR1 SNHLY and CDR2 FYNNEI. The CDR3 loop is CASSDGTGYSNQPQHF. In DNA, the CDR3 is TGTGCCAGCAGCGATGGGACAGGGTATAGCAATCAGCCCCAGCATTTT.

This clone was counted once. For the CDR3, the DNA is TGTGCCAGCAGCTTGGGTAGGGCGCGGAGCACAGATACGCAGTATTTT. Translated: CASSLGRARSTDTQYF. The chain recombines TRBV5-4 with TRBJ2-3; unclear D gene. V was clipped by 0 bases and J by 0 bases, with 11 bases between them. Germline lookup yields CDR1 SGHNT and CDR2 YYREEE (reference sequence). This CDR3 contains 16 residues.

About this clone: The sample contains more than one DNA sequence encoding this CDR3. The DNA for the CDR3 is TGTGCCAGCTCACAAAACAGGGGAAATCAGCCCCAGCATTTT. Residues: CASSQNRGNQPQHF. The V gene is TRBV18, the J gene TRBJ1-5; 7 bases match TRBD1. Germline V gene data show CDR1 as KGHSH and CDR2 as LQKENI. V lost 4 bases to trimming and J lost 4 bases; unmatched junction nucleotides: 4. The CDR3 totals 14 residues.

The J gene is TRBJ2-7, the V gene TRBV2, with 10 bases that match TRBD2. Losses at the gene ends were 7 bases for V and 4 bases for J; bases not matched to a gene: 7. Per the germline V gene, CDR1 is SNHLY and CDR2 is FYNNEI. There are 14 residues in the CDR3. CDR3 in amino acids: CASTGLADLYEQYF. The CDR3 coding sequence is TGTGCCAGCACCGGACTAGCGGACCTGTACGAGCAGTACTTC. The whole variable domain, filled in from reference TRBV2 and TRBJ2-7, reads EPEVTQTPSHQVTQMGQEVILRCVPISNHLYFYWYRQILGQKVEFLVSFYNNEISEKSEIFDDQFSVERPDGSNFTLKIRSTKLEDSAMYFCASTGLADLYEQYFGPGTRLTVT.

The chain is built from TRBV29-1 and TRBJ1-2; 7 bases are a match to TRBD1. From germline, CDR1 is SQVTM and CDR2 ANQGSEA. V shed 5 bases and J 7 bases; nucleotides not matched to a gene: 13. The CDR3 length is 14 residues. The CDR3 coding sequence is TGCAGCGTTAGGGTCGACAGGGTAAAAGGTGGCTACACCTTC. It yields the protein CSVRVDRVKGGYTF.

The chain employs TRBV10-3 and TRBJ2-7; D tentatively reads TRBD1 or TRBD2 (5 bases each). Trimming stripped 3 bases from V and 1 base from J, with 13 bases between. The CDR3 covers 15 residues. Germline V gene sequence: CDR1 ENHRY, CDR2 SYGVKD. The CDR3 nucleotides read TGTGCCATCAGTGAAAGAGGGGATGGGTCCTACGAGCAGTACTTC. Its translation: CAISERGDGSYEQYF.

This clone was seen once. The chain couples TRBV28 to TRBJ1-2; 7 nucleotides agree with TRBD1. J lost 6 bases, V lost 9 bases, and 16 bases had no gene match. Germline V CDR1 and CDR2: MDHEN, SYDVKM. This CDR3 region has 15 residues. The CDR3: CASSSEATGRDGYTF. The CDR3 region has the DNA TGTGCCAGTTCCAGCGAGGCGACAGGGAGGGATGGCTACACCTTC.

V gene TRBV18 combines with J gene TRBJ2-6, with 7 bases fitting TRBD1. Germline CDR1 reads KGHSH; CDR2 reads LQKENI. Trimming took 4 bases from V and 7 from J; bases not matched to a gene: 10. The CDR3 is 16 amino acids. The CDR3 DNA is TGTGCCAGCTCACAAGATGTTACAGGGGTAGCCAACGTCCTGACTTTC. It translates to CASSQDVTGVANVLTF.